This T cell receptor (beta chain) was retrieved from a study of yellow fever vaccine responses in identical twins. Whole-study findings and limits: After vaccination, twins' T cell response reportedly seemed partly convergent, partly personalized.

MiXCR, run by TCRdb on the RT-PCR reads, gives a single entry per CDR3 protein. The repertoire holds about 2,200 distinct CDR3 sequences, with about 7.1% as singletons. This clonotype is labeled large. The target antigen is unknown. The V segment lost 3 bases and the J segment 0 bases; nucleotides outside the gene matches: 1. The CDR3 consists of 16 residues. Germline-derived CDR1 and CDR2 are MNHEY and SMNVEV (reference sequence). This receptor was obtained from a woman younger than 30 who received the yellow fever vaccine. Sequenced here: T cells from blood (PBMCs), unsorted or a sorted subset (not recorded which), sampled 2 to 3 years after vaccination. The chain is built from TRBV27 and TRBJ2-2; 10 bases agree with TRBD1. In DNA form, the CDR3 reads TGTGCCAGCAGTTTCGGGACAGGGGCGAACACCGGGGAGCTGTTTTTT. Protein product: CASSFGTGANTGELFF.